This T cell receptor beta chain came from a study of cytomegalovirus exposure and HLA in healthy donors. Whole-study results and caveats: Some public TCRs appeared in many individuals, while most sequences were rare.

TCRdb keeps only in-frame clones here, not all; method: immunoSEQ multiplex PCR. Counted here are roughly 58,000 clones, about nine tenths occurring once; the ten biggest clones make up just over 3%. Note on this clone: Its specificity is not known.

In germline, CDR1 is SGHVS, CDR2 FQNEAQ. The CDR3 is made up of 14 amino acids. With V trimmed by 5 bases and J by 3 bases, 4 bases remained unmatched. The TCR was taken from a young man in good health and CMV-seronegative. This chain joins TRBV7-8 and TRBJ2-1, with 7 bases lining up with TRBD2. The source material was PBMCs. The CDR3 region is CASSLREYYNEQFF. DNA for the CDR3: TGTGCCAGCAGCCTGCGGGAGTACTACAATGAGCAGTTCTTC.